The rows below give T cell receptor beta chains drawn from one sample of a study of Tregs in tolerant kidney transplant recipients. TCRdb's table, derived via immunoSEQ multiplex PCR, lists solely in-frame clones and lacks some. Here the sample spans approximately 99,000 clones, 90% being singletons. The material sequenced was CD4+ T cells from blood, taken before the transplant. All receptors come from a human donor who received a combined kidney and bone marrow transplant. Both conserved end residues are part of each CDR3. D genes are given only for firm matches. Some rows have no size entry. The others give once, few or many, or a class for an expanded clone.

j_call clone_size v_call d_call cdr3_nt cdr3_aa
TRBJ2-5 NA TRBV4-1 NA TGCGCCAGCAGCCAAGGGTCTAGCTGGGAGACCCAGTACTTC CASSQGSSWETQYF
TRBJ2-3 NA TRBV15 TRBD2 TGTGCCACCAGCAGAGATTTGCCTAGCGGGAGTTTCACAGATACGCAGTATTTT CATSRDLPSGSFTDTQYF
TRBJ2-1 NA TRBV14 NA TGTGCCAGCAGCCAAGACCTAAGGGGCGAGCAGTTCTTC CASSQDLRGEQFF
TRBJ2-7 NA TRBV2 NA TGTGCCAGCAGTGAAGCGAGTCGTTCCGGCGAGCAGTACTTC CASSEASRSGEQYF
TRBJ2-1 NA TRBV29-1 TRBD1 TGCAGCGTTGGGGTCCACGGGACAGGGGGTTACAATGAGCAGTTCTTC CSVGVHGTGGYNEQFF
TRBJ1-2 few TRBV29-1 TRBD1 TGCAGCGAGGGGACAGGATCTGGCTACACCTTC CSEGTGSGYTF
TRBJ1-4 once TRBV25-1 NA TGTGCCAGCAGTGAAACGACAGGTCTTCGAGAAAAACTGTTTTTT CASSETTGLREKLFF
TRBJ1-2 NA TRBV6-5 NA TGTGCCAGCAGTCCTCGTCTGGGAGTCTATGGCTACACCTTC CASSPRLGVYGYTF
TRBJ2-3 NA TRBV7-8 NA TGTGCCAGCAGCCCCCTAGAGCCCCGCACAGATACGCAGTATTTT CASSPLEPRTDTQYF
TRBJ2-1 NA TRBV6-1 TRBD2 TGTGCCAGCAGTGAGAAGTTCCTAGCGGGAATTGTCAATGAGCAGTTCTTC CASSEKFLAGIVNEQFF
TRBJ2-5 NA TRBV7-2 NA TGTGCCAGCACTCTGGGCGGGAAAGAGACCCAGTACTTC CASTLGGKETQYF
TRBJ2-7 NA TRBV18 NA TGTGCCAGCTCACCACCGGTTGCTAGCGAGAACTACGAGCAGTACTTC CASSPPVASENYEQYF
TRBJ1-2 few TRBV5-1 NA TGCGCCAGCAGCATAACAGGGCGCGAGTCTCCTCTCACCTTC CASSITGRESPLTF
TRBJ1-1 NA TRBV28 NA TGTGCCAGCAGTTTACAAGGTTCCGGGTCCTCTAGAGCTTTCTTT CASSLQGSGSSRAFF
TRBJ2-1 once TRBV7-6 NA TGTGCCAGCAGCTCACCAAAGGGGGGGGTCTACAATGAGCAGTTCTTC CASSSPKGGVYNEQFF
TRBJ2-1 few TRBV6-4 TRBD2 TGTGCCAGCAGTGACACTAGCGGGGGCTACAATGAGCAGTTCTTC CASSDTSGGYNEQFF
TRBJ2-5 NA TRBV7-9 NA TGTGCCAGCACCCCGGTTGAGACCCAGTACTTC CASTPVETQYF
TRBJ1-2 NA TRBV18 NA TGTGCCAGCTCACCCCCTGGGGGGGGGCTTAACTATGGCTACACCTTC CASSPPGGGLNYGYTF
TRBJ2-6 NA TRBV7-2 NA TGTGCCAGCAGCTTATATAACTCTGGGGCCAACGTCCTGACTTTC CASSLYNSGANVLTF
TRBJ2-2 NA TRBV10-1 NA TGCGCCAGCAGTGAACAGAACACCGGGGAGCTGTTTTTT CASSEQNTGELFF
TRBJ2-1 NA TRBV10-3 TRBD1 TGTGCCATCAGCCCTGTAGGGACAGGGACAGGGAATGAGCAGTTCTTC CAISPVGTGTGNEQFF
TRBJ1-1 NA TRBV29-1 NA TGCAGCGTCCGGGGTGATGGGGGGGAAGCTTTCTTT CSVRGDGGEAFF
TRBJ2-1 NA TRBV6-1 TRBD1 TGTGCCAGCAGAACCCCAGGACAGGGTAATAATGAGCAGTTCTTC CASRTPGQGNNEQFF
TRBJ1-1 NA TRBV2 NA TGTGCCAGCAGCAAAGGGATGTCCAGGGGATGGATCAACACTGAAGCTTTCTTT CASSKGMSRGWINTEAFF
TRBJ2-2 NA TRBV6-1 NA TGTGCCAGCAGTGGCCCAGGGGGGATCGGGGAGCTGTTTTTT CASSGPGGIGELFF
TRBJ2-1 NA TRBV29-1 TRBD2 TGCAGCGCGCTGCGGGTAGCGGGGGCTCTTTATTACAATGAGCAGTTCTTC CSALRVAGALYYNEQFF
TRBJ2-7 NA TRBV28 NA TGTGCCAGCAGCCTACAGGGGGGGGAGCAGTACTTC CASSLQGGEQYF
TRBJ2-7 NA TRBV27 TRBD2 TGTGCCAGCAGGCCGGGACTAGCGGGAGGGTACGAGCAGTACTTC CASRPGLAGGYEQYF
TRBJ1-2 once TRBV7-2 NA TGTGCCAGCAGCCTATCTACAGGGATCGGCTACACCTTC CASSLSTGIGYTF
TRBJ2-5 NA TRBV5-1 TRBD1 TGCGCCAGCAGCTTGTGGGACAACCCCGCAGGGACAGGGACCCAGTACTTC CASSLWDNPAGTGTQYF
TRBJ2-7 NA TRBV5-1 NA TGCGCCAGCAGCTCGACAGGACGCGAGCAGTACTTC CASSSTGREQYF
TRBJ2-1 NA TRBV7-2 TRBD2 TGTGCCAGCAGGCTAGCGGGCGGATCCTACAATGAGCAGTTCTTC CASRLAGGSYNEQFF
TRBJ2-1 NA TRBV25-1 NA TGTGCCAGCAGTGAATGGGCTAACAATGAGCAGTTCTTC CASSEWANNEQFF
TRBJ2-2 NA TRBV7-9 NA TGTGCCAGCAGCAGAGGGACTGTGGGGTTTACCGGGGAGCTGTTTTTT CASSRGTVGFTGELFF
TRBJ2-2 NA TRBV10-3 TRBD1 TGTGCCATCAGTGACCGGTTGGGACAGGACACCGGGGAGCTGTTTTTT CAISDRLGQDTGELFF
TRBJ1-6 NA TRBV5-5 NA TGTGCCAGCAGCTTACAGGGTATTTCACCCCTCCACTTT CASSLQGISPLHF
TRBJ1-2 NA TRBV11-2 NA TGTGCCAGCAGCTTAGAAAGACAGAACTATGGCTACACCTTC CASSLERQNYGYTF
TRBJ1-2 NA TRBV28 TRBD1 TGTGCCAGCAGTCCACCGGACAGGGGCCACTATGGCTACACCTTC CASSPPDRGHYGYTF
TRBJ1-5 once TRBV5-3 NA TGTGCCTCTCTAGTCAGGGGACACCAGAGCAATCAGCCCCAGCATTTT CASLVRGHQSNQPQHF
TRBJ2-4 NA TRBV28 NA TGTGCCAGCAGTCTAGAAGCCAAAAACATTCAGTACTTC CASSLEAKNIQYF
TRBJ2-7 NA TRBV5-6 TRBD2 TGTGCCAGCAGCTTGGCGACTAGCGGGACTCCCTACGAGCAGTACTTC CASSLATSGTPYEQYF
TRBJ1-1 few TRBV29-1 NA TGCAGCGTCACGACTGGTGAAGCTTTCTTT CSVTTGEAFF
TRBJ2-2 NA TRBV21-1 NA TGTGCCAGCAGCAAAGCGCCAGCGGGGTTCCCGAACACCGGGGAGCTGTTTTTT CASSKAPAGFPNTGELFF
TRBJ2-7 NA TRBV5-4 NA TGTGCCAGCAGCTTGTCGTCCTACGAGCAGTACTTC CASSLSSYEQYF
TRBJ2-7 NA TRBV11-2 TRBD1 TGTGCCAGCAGCTTAGCCGGGACAGCCTACGAGCAGTACTTC CASSLAGTAYEQYF
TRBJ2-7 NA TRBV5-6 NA TGTGCCAGCAGCTTTAGTCACGAGCAGTACTTC CASSFSHEQYF
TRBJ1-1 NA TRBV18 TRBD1 TGTGCCAGCTCACGGGTTTGGGACAGCTATAACACTGAAGCTTTCTTT CASSRVWDSYNTEAFF
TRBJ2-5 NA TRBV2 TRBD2 TGTGCCAGCCAGCTGCGGGGGGGGCCGGAGACCCAGTACTTC CASQLRGGPETQYF
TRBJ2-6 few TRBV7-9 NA TGTGCCAGCACTACGGGGGTTGGGGCCAACGTCCTGACTTTC CASTTGVGANVLTF
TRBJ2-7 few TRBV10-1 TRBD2 TGCGCCAGCAGTGAAGCGGGGGGCGACTTCTACGAGCAGTACTTC CASSEAGGDFYEQYF
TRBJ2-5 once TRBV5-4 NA TGTGCCAGCAGCTCCCGCGAGCGGGTCCAAGAGACCCAGTACTTC CASSSRERVQETQYF
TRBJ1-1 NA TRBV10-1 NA TGCGCCAGCCCCTACCAGAACACTGAAGCTTTCTTT CASPYQNTEAFF